This T cell receptor (beta chain) appears in the sequencing data of a study of blood T cell repertoires in COVID-19. Study at large: Acute and convalescent COVID-19 specimens originated in the United States, Italy and Spain. T cells, B-cell-depleted T cells, or PBMCs provided the cDNA or gDNA that served as material.

The CDR3 is made up of 15 amino acids. Looked up from germline, CDR1 is MNHNY and CDR2 is SVGAGI (reference sequence). V dropped 4 bases and J dropped 2; count of bases not matched to a gene: 8. Original processing methods: Reference gene primers were amplified, and this amplification served to estimate nucleated cell counts. Assay: immunoSEQ multiplex PCR; the TCRdb copy retains only in-frame clones and omits some. The V and J calls and clone size are taken from that table; D and trimming were inferred from the DNA. Of approximately 260,000 clones listed, approximately 85% are singletons. Sequencing input: peripheral blood. The source is a woman aged 60 to 75 with active or convalescent COVID-19. The chain carries TRBV6-6 and TRBJ2-7; 7 nucleotides align to TRBD2. CDR3 residues: CASSSAPGGTYEQYF. CDR3 in DNA: TGTGCCAGCAGTTCTGCCCCGGGGGGAACCTACGAGCAGTACTTC.